This entry is about one T cell receptor (beta chain). As defined, naive CD8 cells were CD45RO-negative and positively selected for CCR7, with terminally differentiated effector memory CD45RA+ cells excluded. The source of the sample is a study of shared clonotypes between healthy human individuals. Germline-derived CDR1 and CDR2 are WSHSY and SAAADI. After removal of 3 bases from V and 7 bases from J, the junction contained 10 bases not matched to a gene. CDR3 length: 16 residues. Using immunoSEQ multiplex PCR, the repertoire was profiled, and TCRdb retains in-frame clones only, with some absent. The repertoire consists of around 2,100,000 clones, with about 95% occurring once and the leading ten covering more than 0.9%.

Sequencing used naive CD8+ T cells sorted from blood. The clonotype originates from a young man in good health. This chain connects TRBV10-2 to TRBJ2-1, with 9 positions matching TRBD1. The CDR3 nucleotides read TGCGCCAGCAGTGATTTAGTTGACAGGGGGGGGAATGAGCAGTTCTTC. Translation gives CASSDLVDRGGNEQFF.